In this sample, the clone carrying this T cell receptor beta chain turned up a few times. The antigen is not known. TCRdb reprocessed the RT-PCR reads with MiXCR, giving one entry per CDR3 protein. Found here are fewer than 750,000 distinct CDR3 sequences, 12% to 15% of them singletons; the top ten hold roughly 10%. The entry originates in a study of response to subunit inactivated influenza vaccine. Trimming stripped 9 bases from V and 6 bases from J, with 18 bases between. This CDR3 contains 13 residues. CDR1 and CDR2 from the germline V gene are ENHRY and SYGVKD. Study-wide points: A suggestion made by the authors is that each seasonal influenza vaccination recruits few new T cells.

The receptor was derived from a man between 50 and 59 years old who received an inactivated influenza vaccine. This sequence joins TRBV10-3 and TRBJ2-7; TRBD1 is a possible D gene (5 bases). The input for sequencing was PBMCs from blood, taken 11 to 12 days after vaccination. The CDR3 DNA sequence: TGTGCCATTCAGTACCAGGGTACAGTCGAGCAGTACTTC. As protein: CAIQYQGTVEQYF.